This TCR beta chain was obtained from a study of T cell repertoires in cytomegalovirus infection. Study-wide context: Signatures in public TCR beta sequences pointed to both CMV infection and matching HLA type.

Between the trimmed V and J ends, which lost 5 bases and 1 base, there was a span of 14 bases. The CDR3 covers 14 residues. Germline assignment: CDR1 DFQATT and CDR2 SNEGSKA (reference sequence). TCRdb redid the calling of the reads with MiXCR, one entry per CDR3 protein. The repertoire consists of under 250,000 distinct CDR3 sequences, with approximately 13% occurring once and the leading ten covering 1.6%. This clonotype was seen a few times. What it binds is unknown. Whole-study findings and limits: The cumulative frequency of public TCR beta families distinguished individuals who carried CMV together with the relevant HLA. In two of eight donors, the top clonotype was HLA-C-restricted CMV-specific.

The source is a human donor in good health (CMV status not recorded). Some clones in this sample may be carry-over from other donors' samples. Source material: PBMCs. The rearrangement joins TRBV20-1 to TRBJ1-1; no clear D gene. The CDR3 DNA reads as TGCAGTGCTTCCCCGCCGACAACGAACACTGAAGCTTTCTTT. This sequence encodes CSASPPTTNTEAFF.